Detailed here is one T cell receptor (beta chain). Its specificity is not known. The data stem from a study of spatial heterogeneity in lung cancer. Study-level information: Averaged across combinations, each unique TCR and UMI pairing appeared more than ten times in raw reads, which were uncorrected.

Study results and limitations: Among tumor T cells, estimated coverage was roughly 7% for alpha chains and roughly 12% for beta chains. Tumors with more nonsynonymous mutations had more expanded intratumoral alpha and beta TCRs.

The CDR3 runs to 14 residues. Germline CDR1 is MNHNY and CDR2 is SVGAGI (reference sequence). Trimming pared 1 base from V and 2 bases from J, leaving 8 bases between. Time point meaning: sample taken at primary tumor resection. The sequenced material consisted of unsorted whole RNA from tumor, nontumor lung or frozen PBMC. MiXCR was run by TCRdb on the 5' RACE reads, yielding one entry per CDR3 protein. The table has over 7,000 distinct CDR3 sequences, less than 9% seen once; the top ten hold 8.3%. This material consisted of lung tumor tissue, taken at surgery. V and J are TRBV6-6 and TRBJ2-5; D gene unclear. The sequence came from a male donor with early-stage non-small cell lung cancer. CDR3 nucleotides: TGTGCCAGCAGTTACTTTCGAGAACAAGAGACCCAGTACTTC. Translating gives CASSYFREQETQYF.